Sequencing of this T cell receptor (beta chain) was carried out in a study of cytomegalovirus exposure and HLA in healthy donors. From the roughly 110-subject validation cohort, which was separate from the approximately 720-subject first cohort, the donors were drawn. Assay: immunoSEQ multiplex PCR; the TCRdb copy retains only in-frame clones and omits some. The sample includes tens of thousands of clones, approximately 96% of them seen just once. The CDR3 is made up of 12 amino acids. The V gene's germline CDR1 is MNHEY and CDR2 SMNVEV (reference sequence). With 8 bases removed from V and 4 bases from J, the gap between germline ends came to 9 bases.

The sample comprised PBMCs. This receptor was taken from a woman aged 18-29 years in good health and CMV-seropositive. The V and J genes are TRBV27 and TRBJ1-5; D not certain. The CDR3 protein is CASGGRNQPQHF. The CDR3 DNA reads TGTGCCAGCGGCGGGAGAAATCAGCCCCAGCATTTT.